Given below is one T cell receptor beta chain in context. The antigen is unknown. Reanalyzing the 5' RACE reads, TCRdb keeps one entry per CDR3 protein, without DNA. The sample holds approximately 330,000 distinct CDR3 sequences. Germline CDR1 reads MNHNY; CDR2 reads SVGAGI (reference sequence). This CDR3 has 11 amino acids. These data originate in a study of monozygotic twins with inflammatory bowel disease. General study findings and limits: Healthy co-twins exceeded IBD patients in TCRbeta diversity as measured by inverse Simpson. Different subtypes (of T cells) could not be told apart from one another.

This TCR was recovered from a human donor with ulcerative colitis or Crohn's disease, or a healthy co-twin of an affected twin (not recorded which). Sequencing was done on a sample of blood. This chain connects TRBV6-6 to TRBJ1-4. CDR3 amino acids: CASQGGEKLFF.